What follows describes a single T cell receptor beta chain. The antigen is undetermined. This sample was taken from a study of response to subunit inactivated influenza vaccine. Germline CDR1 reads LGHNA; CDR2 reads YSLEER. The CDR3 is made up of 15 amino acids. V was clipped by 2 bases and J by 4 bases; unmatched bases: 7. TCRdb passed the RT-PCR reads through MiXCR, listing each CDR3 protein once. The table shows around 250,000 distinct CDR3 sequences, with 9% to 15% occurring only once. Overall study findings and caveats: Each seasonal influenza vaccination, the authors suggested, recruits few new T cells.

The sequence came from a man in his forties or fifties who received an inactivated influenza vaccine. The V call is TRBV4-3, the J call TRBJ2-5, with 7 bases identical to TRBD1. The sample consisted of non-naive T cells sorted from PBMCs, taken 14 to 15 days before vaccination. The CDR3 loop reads CASSQTRGGRETQYF. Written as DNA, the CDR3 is TGCGCCAGCAGCCAAACGAGAGGGGGCCGAGAGACCCAGTACTTC.